Presented here are 31 T cell receptor beta chains from one specimen sequenced in a study of T cell responses to AZD1222 COVID-19 vaccine. The assay was immunoSEQ multiplex PCR, and TCRdb's table has in-frame clones only and misses some. The table records some 150,000 clones, 90% of them present only once. Sequencing used peripheral blood, obtained on day 0 of AZD1222 vaccination. The source is an adult in good health.

The CDR3 nucleotides are TGTGCCAGCCGGGGCAATCAGAACACTGAAGCTTTCTTT. This gives the protein CASRGNQNTEAFF. The chain uses TRBV12-3 or TRBV12-4 and TRBJ1-1, with a weak D call TRBD1 (5 bases). The length of the CDR3 is 13 residues. V gave up 8 bases and J gave up 1 base, with 11 bases separating them.

In its sample, this clone was seen a few times. The V call is TRBV5-5, the J call TRBJ1-1; no definite D call. Trimming took 2 bases from V and 6 from J, leaving 11 bases between them. Germline assignment: CDR1 SGHKS and CDR2 YYEKEE (reference sequence). This CDR3 spans 13 amino acids. This CDR3 reads CASSFQVTPEAFF. CDR3 nucleotide sequence: TGTGCCAGCAGCTTTCAGGTTACTCCTGAAGCTTTCTTT.

The V and J genes are TRBV6-5 and TRBJ1-2, with 9 bases fitting TRBD1. The germline V gene has CDR1 MNHEY and CDR2 SVGAGI. V lost 7 bases and J lost 2; bases outside the gene matches: 2. The CDR3 is made up of 13 amino acids. The CDR3 nucleotides read TGTGCCAGCAAACAGGGGGCGAACTATGGCTACACCTTC. Its protein is CASKQGANYGYTF.

CDR3 coding DNA: TGTGCCAGTGGGGACAATCCCCAAGAGACCCAGTACTTC. Encoded protein: CASGDNPQETQYF. This chain joins TRBV7-9 and TRBJ2-5, with D tentatively TRBD1 (6 bases). V shed 9 bases and J shed 1 base, with 12 bases lying between them. In germline, CDR1 is SEHNR, CDR2 FQNEAQ (reference sequence). The length of the CDR3 is 13 residues. The complete variable domain, with remaining parts taken from reference TRBV7-9 and TRBJ2-5, reads DTGVSQNPRHKITKRGQNVTFRCDPISEHNRLYWYRQTLGQGPEFLTYFQNEAQLEKSRLLSDRFSAERPKGSFSTLEIQRTEQGDSAMYLCASGDNPQETQYFGPGTRLLVL.

This clone occurred once. This sequence joins TRBV6-2 or TRBV6-3 and TRBJ1-1, with a tentative D call TRBD1 (6 bases). Germline CDR1 and CDR2: MNHEY and SVGEGT. V lost 5 bases to trimming and J lost 3 bases, with 13 bases between them. This CDR3 region has 14 residues. The CDR3 nucleotides are TGTGCCAGCAGTCAACAGGGTCTGGACACTGAAGCTTTCTTT. As protein: CASSQQGLDTEAFF.

This chain joins TRBV2 and TRBJ1-5; D is uncertain. V shed 3 bases and J shed 2 bases, with 8 bases lying between them. The germline gives CDR1 SNHLY, CDR2 FYNNEI. CDR3 length equals 14 residues. The CDR3 here is CASSETRGNQPQHF. The CDR3 DNA reads TGTGCCAGCAGTGAGACGCGTGGCAATCAGCCCCAGCATTTT.

The chain joins TRBV7-9 to TRBJ2-2, with 8 bases matching TRBD1. Trimming took 5 bases from V and 7 from J; bases not matched to a gene: 9. Germline CDR1 SEHNR, CDR2 FQNEAQ (reference sequence). The CDR3 is 15 amino acids. The CDR3 sequence is CASSQDRVWNGELFF. For the CDR3, the DNA is TGTGCCAGCAGCCAGGACAGGGTTTGGAACGGGGAGCTGTTTTTT.

This rearrangement joins TRBV6-5 to TRBJ1-2; D unresolved. This CDR3 has 14 residues. From germline, CDR1 is MNHEY and CDR2 SVGAGI. Between the trimmed V and J ends, which lost 6 bases and 2 bases, there was a span of 13 bases. The CDR3 DNA reads as TGTGCCAGCAGGGCCCGCCTTCCCAACTATGGCTACACCTTC. Protein sequence: CASRARLPNYGYTF.

J is TRBJ2-7 and V is TRBV3-1 (or the pseudogene TRBV3-2); 10 bases agree with TRBD2. There are 15 residues in the CDR3. With V trimmed by 4 bases and J by 4 bases, 7 bases remained unmatched. Germline V gene data show CDR1 as LGHDT and CDR2 as YNNKEL (reference sequence). The CDR3 region has the DNA TGTGCCAGCAGCCCTCTCGGGACTAGCGCTTACGAGCAGTACTTC. This encodes CASSPLGTSAYEQYF.

The rearrangement joins TRBV7-9 to TRBJ2-1; D perhaps matches TRBD1 (6 bases). V was cut by 1 base and J by 2 bases, with 9 bases left in between. The length of the CDR3 is 15 residues. Germline lookup yields CDR1 SEHNR and CDR2 FQNEAQ (reference sequence). The DNA for the CDR3 is TGTGCCAGCAGCTTAGATCCAGGGGCCTACAATGAGCAGTTCTTC. It codes for CASSLDPGAYNEQFF.

This chain connects TRBV5-1 to TRBJ1-3; TRBD1 might be the D (6 bases). Between the trimmed V and J ends, which lost 4 bases and 1 base, there was a span of 21 bases. The CDR3 is 18 amino acids. Germline CDR1 SGHRS, CDR2 YFSETQ. The CDR3 DNA sequence: TGCGCCAGCAGCCTTGTGGGGGCCCCTACAGGGTCTGGAAACACCATATATTTT. It yields the protein CASSLVGAPTGSGNTIYF.

This clone was observed a few times. This sequence joins TRBV7-2 and TRBJ2-5; D is possibly TRBD1 (6 bases). The V gene's germline CDR1 is SGHTA and CDR2 FQGNSA. The V gene lost 4 bases and the J gene lost 3 bases, with 12 bases spanning the gap. The CDR3 sequence is 14 residues long. CDR3 loop: CASSSRYREETQYF. CDR3 bases: TGTGCCAGCAGCTCTAGGTACAGGGAAGAGACCCAGTACTTC.

This clone was picked up a small number of times. The V and J genes are TRBV9 and TRBJ1-1; 7 bases match TRBD1. Per the germline V gene, CDR1 is SGDLS and CDR2 is YYNGEE. The length of the CDR3 is 16 residues. V shed 2 bases and J 1 base; nucleotides not matched to a gene: 8. CDR3 bases: TGTGCCAGCAGCGTCGGCAGGGGGATCGCGAACACTGAAGCTTTCTTT. Encoded protein: CASSVGRGIANTEAFF. Using reference TRBV9 and TRBJ1-1 for the parts outside the CDR3, the full variable domain is DSGVTQTPKHLITATGQRVTLRCSPRSGDLSVYWYQQSLDQGLQFLIQYYNGEERAKGNILERFSAQQFPDLHSELNLSSLELGDSALYFCASSVGRGIANTEAFFGQGTRLTVV.

As to this clone: Compared with germline, one end of the junction differs, possibly owing to a read error. The chain couples TRBV18 to TRBJ1-2, with a possible D match to TRBD1 (5 bases). The CDR3 covers 18 residues. Germline lookup yields CDR1 KGHSH and CDR2 LQKENI. The CDR3: CASSPRSAGQATKYGYTF. The CDR3, as DNA: TGTGCCAGCTCACCAAGGTCGGCGGGGCAGGCTACTAAATATGGCTACACCTTC.

The chain links TRBV3-1 (or the pseudogene TRBV3-2) to TRBJ1-3, with 8 bases matching TRBD1. The trim removed 4 bases at V and 4 bases at J, leaving 9 bases unmatched. CDR1 and CDR2 (germline): LGHDT, YNNKEL (reference sequence). This CDR3 comprises 16 residues. The CDR3 loop is CASSPHAGGSGNTIYF. In DNA form, the CDR3 reads TGTGCCAGCAGCCCACACGCAGGGGGCTCGGGAAACACCATATATTTT.

This chain uses TRBV7-2 with TRBJ2-3, with TRBD2 matching 9 bases. The CDR3 loop spans 15 amino acids. After removal of 4 bases from V and 1 base from J, the junction contained 3 bases not matched to a gene. Germline values: CDR1 SGHTA, CDR2 FQGNSA. The chain's CDR3 is CASSSWTSGTDTQYF. In nucleotides, the CDR3 is TGTGCCAGCAGCTCGTGGACTAGCGGCACAGATACGCAGTATTTT.

The J gene is TRBJ1-2, the V gene TRBV20-1, with D maybe TRBD1 (6 bases). CDR1 is DFQATT and CDR2 is SNEGSKA in the germline V gene (reference sequence). This CDR3 is 11 amino acids long. The V gene lost 4 bases and the J gene lost 9 bases, with 12 bases spanning the gap. CDR3 region: CSAKPQGRYTF. CDR3 coding DNA: TGCAGTGCTAAACCACAGGGCCGCTACACCTTC.

The gene calls are TRBV4-3 and TRBJ1-6; 8 bases map to TRBD1. Losses at the gene ends were 5 bases for V and 10 bases for J; bases not matched to a gene: 4. There are 13 residues in the CDR3. Germline values: CDR1 LGHNA, CDR2 YSLEER. The chain's CDR3 is CASSETGESPLHF. The CDR3 nucleotides are TGCGCCAGCAGCGAGACAGGGGAATCACCCCTCCACTTT.

This clone was picked up one time. V is TRBV29-1 and J is TRBJ2-3; 11 nucleotides agree with TRBD2. The V segment lost 4 bases and the J segment 5 bases; nucleotides outside the gene matches: 2. CDR1 is SQVTM, CDR2 ANQGSEA, per germline. The CDR3 loop spans 13 amino acids. The CDR3 protein is CSVVAGGRDTQYF. Written as DNA, the CDR3 is TGCAGCGTTGTAGCGGGAGGGCGAGATACGCAGTATTTT.

The genes are TRBV12-3 or TRBV12-4 and TRBJ1-1; the D is unclear. This CDR3 region has 8 residues. The V and J ends lost 6 bases and 10 bases respectively, with 3 bases between them. DNA of the CDR3: TGTGCCAGCAGCGCAGCTTTCTTT. It yields the protein CASSAAFF.

This clone occurred once. The CDR3 DNA reads TGCGCCAGCAGCTTGGATGTCTACGAAAAACTGTTTTTT. It yields the protein CASSLDVYEKLFF. The chain couples TRBV5-1 to TRBJ1-4; D is undetermined. Trimming shortened V by 0 bases and J by 8 bases, and 8 bases separated the two germline ends. CDR1 and CDR2 (germline): SGHRS, YFSETQ. The CDR3 contains 13 residues.

The J gene is TRBJ1-2, the V gene TRBV5-6, with a weak D call TRBD1 (5 bases). Trimming stripped 4 bases from V and 8 bases from J, with 18 bases between. This CDR3 region has 14 residues. Looked up from germline, CDR1 is SGHDT and CDR2 is YYEEEE. As DNA, the CDR3 is TGTGCCAGCAGCCGGGGGGGACTTTATCAAGGCTACACCTTC. It is translated as CASSRGGLYQGYTF.

The chain recombines TRBV4-1 with TRBJ1-5; no clear D gene. The CDR3 has 13 residues. With 1 base removed from V and 2 bases from J, the gap between germline ends came to 3 bases. Germline values: CDR1 MGHRA, CDR2 YSYEKL. As DNA, the CDR3 is TGCGCCAGCAGCCAAGTCCGCAATCAGCCCCAGCATTTT. Translated, it gives CASSQVRNQPQHF.

The CDR3 here is CATSKSYWTATSTDTQYF. The CDR3 coding sequence is TGTGCCACCAGCAAATCGTATTGGACAGCGACTAGCACAGATACGCAGTATTTT. This sequence joins TRBV15 and TRBJ2-3; D is perhaps TRBD1 (6 bases). Trimming cost V 4 bases and J 0 bases, with 20 bases left between them. The CDR3 totals 18 residues. Per the germline V gene, CDR1 is LNHNV and CDR2 is YYDKDF (reference sequence). Full variable domain (missing parts from reference TRBV15 and TRBJ2-3): DAMVIQNPRYQVTQFGKPVTLSCSQTLNHNVMYWYQQKSSQAPKLLFHYYDKDFNNEADTPDNFQSRRPNTSFCFLDIRSPGLGDTAMYLCATSKSYWTATSTDTQYFGPGTRLTVL.

This chain connects TRBV6-2 or TRBV6-3 to TRBJ2-7, with 7 bases identical to TRBD1. The CDR3 has 18 residues. V trimming: 2 bases; J trimming: 4 bases; junction bases outside the gene matches: 17. In germline, CDR1 is MNHEY, CDR2 SVGEGT. This CDR3 is CASSYHTGTADTGYEQYF. In DNA, the CDR3 is TGTGCCAGCAGTTACCACACCGGGACAGCTGATACTGGATACGAGCAGTACTTC.

This chain links TRBV29-1 with TRBJ1-2; D perhaps matches TRBD1 (5 bases). Germline V CDR1 and CDR2: SQVTM, ANQGSEA. The CDR3 runs to 13 residues. V lost 4 bases, J lost 4 bases, and 13 bases lay in between. DNA of the CDR3: TGCAGCGTTGTCCCCAGGGCCCTCTATGGCTACACCTTC. Protein product: CSVVPRALYGYTF.

CDR3 coding DNA: TGTGCCAGCAGTTACTCCCGGACAGGGACCACTGAAGCTTTCTTT. Protein sequence: CASSYSRTGTTEAFF. This rearrangement joins TRBV6-5 to TRBJ1-1, with 8 bases fitting TRBD1. CDR1 MNHEY and CDR2 SVGAGI come from the germline V gene. The CDR3 extends over 15 amino acids. V lost 0 bases, J lost 4 bases, and 4 bases stayed unmatched.

This CDR3 is CASSGDSEQYF. CDR3 DNA: TGTGCCAGCAGTGGTGACAGTGAGCAGTACTTC. The rearrangement uses TRBV2 and TRBJ2-7; maybe TRBD1 (5 bases). The CDR3 loop spans 11 amino acids. Trimming cost V 4 bases and J 7 bases, with 8 bases left between them. CDR1 and CDR2 from the germline V gene are SNHLY and FYNNEI.

This clone has only one observation. V and J are TRBV19 and TRBJ1-2, with 9 bases lining up with TRBD1. The CDR3 length is 15 residues. From germline, CDR1 is LNHDA and CDR2 SQIVND (reference sequence). The V segment lost 5 bases and the J segment 5 bases; nucleotides outside the gene matches: 9. The CDR3 nucleotides are TGTGCCAGTAGTGTTTCCGGGACAGGGTTGTATGGCTACACCTTC. Translated: CASSVSGTGLYGYTF.

V gene TRBV19 combines with J gene TRBJ2-1, with 14 bases that match TRBD2. With 5 bases clipped from V and 6 bases from J, the junction kept 6 bases outside the gene matches. The CDR3 is made up of 16 amino acids. The germline V gene encodes CDR1 LNHDA and CDR2 SQIVND (reference sequence). As DNA, the CDR3 is TGTGCCAGTAGTCCCGGGACTAGCGGGGGCTTCAATGAGCAGTTCTTC. Protein: CASSPGTSGGFNEQFF.

The chain employs TRBV27 and TRBJ2-1; no definite D call. V was trimmed by 6 bases and J by 4 bases, leaving 16 bases between them. Germline V gene data show CDR1 as MNHEY and CDR2 as SMNVEV (reference sequence). This CDR3 spans 15 amino acids. In DNA form, the CDR3 reads TGTGCCAGCAGGGAGCCCGTAATACGATACAATGAGCAGTTCTTC. Translating gives CASREPVIRYNEQFF.